This T cell receptor (beta chain) comes out of a study of blood T cell repertoires in COVID-19. On the study more broadly: Both acute and convalescent COVID-19 samples were obtained from the United States, Italy and Spain. Nucleic acid was either cDNA or gDNA, and it came from T cells, B-cell-depleted T cells, or PBMCs.

The CDR3 has 14 residues. The germline CDR1 and CDR2 sequences are SNHLY and FYNNEI. Trimming cost V 7 bases and J 4 bases; bases outside gene matches: 5. Original handling: Nucleated cell number was recorded as an estimate derived from reference gene primer amplification. Clones were sequenced by immunoSEQ multiplex PCR, and TCRdb holds only the in-frame ones, with some missing. V and J calls and clone size are those listed in that table; D and trimming were worked out from the DNA. Among over 45,000 clones listed, approximately 88% were seen once. Material for sequencing was peripheral blood. V gene TRBV2 combines with J gene TRBJ2-2; the match to TRBD1 covers 8 bases. This receptor was obtained from a man in his 70s with acute or convalescent COVID-19. The CDR3 reads CASTGQGITGELFF. The CDR3, as DNA: TGTGCCAGCACAGGACAGGGAATCACCGGGGAGCTGTTTTTT.